Presented here are 11 T cell receptor beta chains from one specimen sequenced in a study of T cell responses to AZD1222 COVID-19 vaccine (dated by TCRdb to 2020 to 2023). Taken with the paper, the label for time point translates to: baseline before first vaccination. Libraries came from the immunoSEQ multiplex PCR assay. TCRdb obtained this table from immuneACCESS and retained in-frame rearrangements with V and J assigned. These tables miss some clones; where compared with another copy, unresolved V genes account for less than half of the shortfall, and the remainder is unexplained. The sample yields over 150,000 clones; 85% to 90% were counted once. Clones ranked in the top ten supply under 7.5% of the sample. Here the sequenced sample was peripheral blood, taken on day 0 of AZD1222 vaccination. Receptors were obtained from an adult in good health.

This sequence joins TRBV6-6 and TRBJ2-1; 9 bases map to TRBD1. Looked up from germline, CDR1 is MNHNY and CDR2 is SVGAGI (reference sequence). With V trimmed by 5 bases and J by 4 bases, 3 bases remained unmatched. This CDR3 region has 14 residues. The CDR3: CASSRDRDYNEQFF. The CDR3 nucleotides are TGTGCCAGCAGTCGGGACAGGGATTACAATGAGCAGTTCTTC.

The J gene is TRBJ1-2, the V gene TRBV10-3; 11 bases map to TRBD1. The germline V gene encodes CDR1 ENHRY and CDR2 SYGVKD. J was trimmed by 2 bases and V by 5 bases; bases with no gene match: 7. CDR3 size: 16 residues. In nucleotides, the CDR3 is TGTGCCATCAGTCGGACAGGGGGCGATGGGAACTATGGCTACACCTTC. Its translation is CAISRTGGDGNYGYTF.

The J gene is TRBJ2-7, the V gene TRBV7-9; TRBD1 matches 9 bases. The germline V gene has CDR1 SEHNR and CDR2 FQNEAQ (reference sequence). This CDR3 contains 15 residues. V trimming: 0 bases; J trimming: 4 bases; junction bases outside the gene matches: 4. DNA of the CDR3: TGTGCCAGCAGCTTAGCGGACAGGGGTGAATACGAGCAGTACTTC. Residues: CASSLADRGEYEQYF.

The DNA for the CDR3 is TGTGCCAGCAGTATTGACGGTCTCGGCGGCTACACCTTC. Its protein is CASSIDGLGGYTF. The chain combines TRBV12-3 or TRBV12-4 with TRBJ1-2; no firm D call. The CDR3 covers 13 residues. The V end lost 5 bases, the J end lost 8 bases, and 15 bases lay between the germline ends.

This sequence joins TRBV12-3 or TRBV12-4 and TRBJ1-3; D perhaps matches TRBD1 (6 bases). The CDR3 has 13 amino acids. Trimming stripped 8 bases from V and 0 bases from J, with 8 bases between. In nucleotides, the CDR3 is TGTGCCAGCCGACAGGTCTCTGGAAACACCATATATTTT. It codes for CASRQVSGNTIYF.

The chain has TRBV19 and TRBJ2-2, with a possible D match to TRBD2 (6 bases). The CDR3 runs 12 residues. Trimming removed 7 bases at V and 5 bases at J, with 8 bases between. Germline V gene sequence: CDR1 LNHDA, CDR2 SQIVND (reference sequence). CDR3 bases: TGTGCCAGTAACGCGGGGACCGGGGAGCTGTTTTTT. Its protein is CASNAGTGELFF.

The chain has TRBV3-1 (or the pseudogene TRBV3-2) and TRBJ2-3, with D perhaps matching TRBD1 (5 bases). In germline, CDR1 is LGHDT, CDR2 YNNKEL (reference sequence). The CDR3 is 19 amino acids. V gave up 0 bases and J gave up 6 bases, with 25 bases separating them. The CDR3 DNA follows: TGTGCCAGCAGCCAAGAGGACAAGCGAGGTAGACGTGGTCTTGATACGCAGTATTTT. Translation: CASSQEDKRGRRGLDTQYF.

This clone was found a few times. The rearrangement joins TRBV12-3 or TRBV12-4 to TRBJ1-5, with D perhaps TRBD1 (5 bases). V lost 3 bases, J lost 7 bases, and 10 bases lay in between. The CDR3 totals 13 residues. The CDR3 loop reads CASSFRVGQPQHF. The CDR3 DNA reads as TGTGCCAGCAGTTTCAGGGTGGGACAGCCCCAGCATTTT.

The chain has TRBV6-5 and TRBJ1-3; D is perhaps TRBD1 (5 bases). V was clipped by 5 bases and J by 2 bases, with 10 bases between them. The CDR3 runs 14 residues. The V gene's germline CDR1 is MNHEY and CDR2 SVGAGI. CDR3 nucleotides: TGTGCCAGCAGTCTGACAGAGACTGGAAACACCATATATTTT. Translating gives CASSLTETGNTIYF.

The chain is built from TRBV2 and TRBJ2-7; D is ambiguous. The ends were cut back, 6 bases at V and 5 bases at J, with 14 bases in the middle. The CDR3 is made up of 13 amino acids. CDR1 and CDR2 (germline): SNHLY, FYNNEI. As DNA, the CDR3 is TGTGCCAGCAGGAGGTCGTTTCTGAACGAGCAGTACTTC. Its translation is CASRRSFLNEQYF.

The chain is built from TRBV12-3 or TRBV12-4 and TRBJ2-7; no clear D gene. Between the trimmed V and J ends, which lost 5 bases and 2 bases, there was a span of 7 bases. The CDR3 is made up of 12 amino acids. In DNA, the CDR3 is TGTGCCAGCAGTCGGAGACCCTACGAGCAGTACTTC. This gives the protein CASSRRPYEQYF.